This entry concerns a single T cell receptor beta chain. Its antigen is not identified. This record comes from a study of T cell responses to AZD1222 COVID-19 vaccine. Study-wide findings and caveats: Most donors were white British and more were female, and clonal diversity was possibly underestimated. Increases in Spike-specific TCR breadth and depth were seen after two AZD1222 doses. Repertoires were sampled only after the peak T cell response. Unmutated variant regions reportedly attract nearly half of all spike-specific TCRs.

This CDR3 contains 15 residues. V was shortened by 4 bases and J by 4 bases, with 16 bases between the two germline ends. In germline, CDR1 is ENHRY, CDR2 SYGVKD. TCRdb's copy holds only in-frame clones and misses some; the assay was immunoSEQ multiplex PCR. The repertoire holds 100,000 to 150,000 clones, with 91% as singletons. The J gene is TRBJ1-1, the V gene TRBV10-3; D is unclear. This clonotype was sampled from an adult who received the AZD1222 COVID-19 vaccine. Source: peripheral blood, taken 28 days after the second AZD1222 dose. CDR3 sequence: CAISAGYEVGTEAFF. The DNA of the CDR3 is TGTGCCATCAGTGCGGGATATGAGGTGGGCACTGAAGCTTTCTTT.